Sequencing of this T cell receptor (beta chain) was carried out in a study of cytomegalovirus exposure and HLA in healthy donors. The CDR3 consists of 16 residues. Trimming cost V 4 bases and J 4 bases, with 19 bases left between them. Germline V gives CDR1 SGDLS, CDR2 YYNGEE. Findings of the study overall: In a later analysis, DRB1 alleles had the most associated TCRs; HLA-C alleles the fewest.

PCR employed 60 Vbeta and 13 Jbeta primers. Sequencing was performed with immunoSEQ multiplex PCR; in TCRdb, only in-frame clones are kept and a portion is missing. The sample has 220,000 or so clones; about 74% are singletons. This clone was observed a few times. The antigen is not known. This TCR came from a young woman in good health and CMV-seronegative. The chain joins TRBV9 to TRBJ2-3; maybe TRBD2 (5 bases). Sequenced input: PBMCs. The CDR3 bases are TGTGCCAGCAGCACACCCCTCTCCGACGGGGCAGATACGCAGTATTTT. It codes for CASSTPLSDGADTQYF.